Shown below are 11 T cell receptor beta chains from a single sample sequenced in a study of blood T cell repertoires in COVID-19. The table came from immunoSEQ multiplex PCR; TCRdb's copy has only in-frame clones and leaves some out. The table shows 190,000 or so clones, with around 87% occurring only once. Input material: peripheral blood. These receptors originate from a woman younger than 30 who had recovered from COVID-19.

This chain joins TRBV7-2 and TRBJ1-1; D gene uncertain. The V and J ends lost 3 bases and 3 bases respectively, with 8 bases between them. CDR1 and CDR2 from the germline V gene are SGHTA and FQGNSA. This CDR3 contains 13 residues. CDR3 nucleotides: TGTGCCAGCAGCTTGATGGGCGACACTGAAGCTTTCTTT. Protein: CASSLMGDTEAFF.

The chain is built from TRBV24-1 and TRBJ2-5; possibly TRBD1 for D (5 bases). Trimming took off 5 bases at V and 7 bases at J, with 13 bases between the two ends. The CDR3 totals 13 residues. The germline V gene encodes CDR1 KGHDR and CDR2 SFDVKD. The CDR3, as DNA: TGTGCCACCAGTGTACCCGCTACAGGGACCCAGTACTTC. Protein sequence: CATSVPATGTQYF.

The chain has TRBV12-3 or TRBV12-4 and TRBJ1-1; D is uncertain. The CDR3 is made up of 12 amino acids. V was trimmed by 6 bases and J by 0 bases, leaving 5 bases between them. The DNA of the CDR3 is TGTGCCAGCAGCCACATGAACACTGAAGCTTTCTTT. Translating it yields CASSHMNTEAFF.

This clone was picked up one time. This chain uses TRBV4-2 with TRBJ2-1, with TRBD2 matching over 12 bases. From germline, CDR1 is LGHNA and CDR2 YNFKEQ. The CDR3 length is 18 residues. J gave up 4 bases and V 3 bases, and 10 bases lay outside the gene matches. This CDR3 is CASSHLWTSGTGYNEQFF. The CDR3 DNA reads TGTGCCAGCAGCCACCTTTGGACTAGCGGGACCGGTTACAATGAGCAGTTCTTC.

The chain employs TRBV4-1 and TRBJ2-5; TRBD1 matches at 11 bases. CDR1 is MGHRA and CDR2 is YSYEKL in the germline V gene. After removal of 0 bases from V and 4 bases from J, the junction contained 4 bases not matched to a gene. This CDR3 is built from 16 residues. The chain's CDR3 is CASSQDGQGARETQYF. In nucleotides, the CDR3 is TGCGCCAGCAGCCAAGATGGACAGGGGGCGAGAGAGACCCAGTACTTC.

The rearrangement joins TRBV10-3 to TRBJ2-5, with 8 bases matching TRBD1. Unmatched junction bases numbered 10, after V lost 5 bases and J lost 5 bases. CDR1 ENHRY and CDR2 SYGVKD come from the germline V gene. The CDR3 runs to 15 residues. CDR3 coding DNA: TGTGCCATCAGTTCAACCTCAGGGGGCGGGGAGACCCAGTACTTC. Translation gives CAISSTSGGGETQYF.

The CDR3 sequence: CASGTDRPITGELFF. Written as DNA, the CDR3 is TGTGCCAGCGGAACCGACAGGCCCATAACCGGGGAGCTGTTTTTT. The V gene is TRBV5-5, the J gene TRBJ2-2; weak D call: TRBD1 (6 bases). Trimming pared 7 bases from V and 5 bases from J, leaving 18 bases between. Germline V gene data show CDR1 as SGHKS and CDR2 as YYEKEE (reference sequence). This CDR3 has 15 amino acids.

The chain links TRBV12-3 or TRBV12-4 to TRBJ2-7, with D unclear. V dropped 5 bases and J dropped 9 bases, with 17 bases sitting between them. The CDR3 contains 13 residues. The CDR3 DNA reads as TGTGCCAGCAGTCTAACGGTCTTCCTTGTGCAGTACTTC. Translated, it gives CASSLTVFLVQYF.

The rearrangement joins TRBV28 to TRBJ1-5; 7 nucleotides line up with TRBD1. Per germline, CDR1 MDHEN and CDR2 SYDVKM. This CDR3 is 15 amino acids long. Unmatched junction bases numbered 8, after V lost 5 bases and J lost 4 bases. CDR3 DNA sequence: TGTGCCAGCAGTCCGCCTCCGACAGGGAATCAGCCCCAGCATTTT. It is translated as CASSPPPTGNQPQHF.

The rearrangement joins TRBV18 to TRBJ1-1, with a weak D call TRBD1 (5 bases). The germline V gene encodes CDR1 KGHSH and CDR2 LQKENI. V was cut by 8 bases and J by 5 bases, with 12 bases left in between. The CDR3 length is 12 residues. The CDR3 DNA reads as TGTGCCAGCCGGTCGGGGGGAACTGAAGCTTTCTTT. Its translation is CASRSGGTEAFF.

This chain links TRBV7-9 with TRBJ1-1; TRBD1 might be the D (6 bases). The germline V gene encodes CDR1 SEHNR and CDR2 FQNEAQ (reference sequence). The V end was cut by 1 base, the J end by 0 bases, with 12 bases between. The CDR3 is 16 amino acids. The CDR3 here is CASSLESGQMNTEAFF. CDR3 sequence (DNA): TGTGCCAGCAGCTTAGAAAGTGGACAGATGAACACTGAAGCTTTCTTT.